The 21 T cell receptor beta chains given below trace back to one sample, sequenced in a study of T cells in Graves' hyperthyroidism and ophthalmopathy. RNA transcripts were the template for amplifying TCR beta CDR3 regions. HTBI primers drove first-round RT-PCR of the TCR CDR3. MiXCR, applied by TCRdb to the multiplex PCR reads, yields one record per CDR3 protein. The repertoire holds 400,000 to 550,000 distinct CDR3 sequences, with approximately 15% as singletons. Sequencing used blood. These receptors all stem from a young woman with Graves' hyperthyroidism.

This clonotype showed up just a few times. This chain uses TRBV5-1 with TRBJ2-6; D uncertain. The CDR3 consists of 15 residues. Germline V gene data show CDR1 as SGHRS and CDR2 as YFSETQ. Trimming shortened V by 4 bases and J by 5 bases, and 13 bases separated the two germline ends. CDR3 amino acids: CASSERVARANVLTF. The CDR3 bases are TGCGCCAGCAGCGAAAGGGTAGCCAGGGCCAACGTCCTGACTTTC.

This clonotype was observed many times. This chain links TRBV6-1 with TRBJ2-5, with TRBD1 matching 12 bases. Germline loops: CDR1 MNHNS, CDR2 SASEGT. CDR3 size: 14 residues. Trimming at V came to 5 bases and at J to 4 bases, leaving 2 bases not matched to a gene. The CDR3 reads CASSRDRGRETQYF. Written as DNA, the CDR3 is TGTGCCAGCAGTCGGGACAGGGGGCGAGAGACCCAGTACTTC.

This clonotype was seen many times. This chain joins TRBV9 and TRBJ2-5, with 9 bases matching TRBD1. V shed 0 bases, J shed 4 bases, and the junction held 4 bases outside the gene matches. Germline CDR1 and CDR2: SGDLS and YYNGEE. The CDR3 is made up of 15 amino acids. The CDR3 reads CASSVDEGQGETQYF. Written as DNA, the CDR3 is TGTGCCAGCAGCGTAGATGAGGGACAGGGAGAGACCCAGTACTTC.

The gene calls are TRBV3-1 and TRBJ1-6, with TRBD1 as a possible D gene (6 bases). V was trimmed by 5 bases and J by 9 bases, leaving 14 bases between them. CDR1 is LGHDT, CDR2 YNNKEL, per germline (reference sequence). This CDR3 has 14 residues. The CDR3 DNA sequence: TGTGCCAGCAGCGTAGAGGGGGGCGGTTCACCCCTCCACTTT. Its translation is CASSVEGGGSPLHF.

Ten or more counts support this clonotype. This rearrangement joins TRBV11-2 to TRBJ2-7, with 9 bases lining up with TRBD1. The CDR3 consists of 16 residues. Germline V gene lookup returns CDR1 SGHAT and CDR2 FQNNGV. The V gene end was trimmed by 1 base and the J gene end by 2 bases; junction bases not matched to a gene: 6. In DNA form, the CDR3 reads TGTGCCAGCAGCTTAGCCCCAGACAGGGGGACCTACGAGCAGTACTTC. Its translation: CASSLAPDRGTYEQYF.

The chain is built from TRBV6-4 and TRBJ1-1; D not certain. In germline, CDR1 is MRHNA, CDR2 SNTAGT. The CDR3 extends over 13 amino acids. V gave up 0 bases and J gave up 6 bases, with 8 bases separating them. The chain's CDR3 is CASSDSWRSEAFF. The CDR3 nucleotides read TGTGCCAGCAGTGACTCATGGCGCTCTGAAGCTTTCTTT.

This clonotype has at least ten counts. The chain joins TRBV5-8 to TRBJ1-1; D may be TRBD1 (6 bases). The CDR3 has 15 residues. The V gene lost 4 bases and the J gene lost 2 bases, with 15 bases spanning the gap. Germline V gene lookup returns CDR1 SGHTS and CDR2 YDEGEE. CDR3 nucleotide sequence: TGTGCCAGCAGCCTGGCGGGACACACAAACACTGAAGCTTTCTTT. This sequence encodes CASSLAGHTNTEAFF.

This clonotype occurred many times. This sequence joins TRBV5-1 and TRBJ2-6, with 8 positions matching TRBD2. V shed 4 bases, J shed 5 bases, and the junction held 14 bases outside the gene matches. The CDR3 runs 18 residues. Germline loops: CDR1 SGHRS, CDR2 YFSETQ. CDR3 DNA: TGCGCCAGCAGCCGAGGAGCGACTAGCGACGGTAGGGCCAACGTCCTGACTTTC. This gives the protein CASSRGATSDGRANVLTF.

The chain couples TRBV9 to TRBJ2-1; TRBD2 matches at 15 bases. V dropped 4 bases and J dropped 5; count of bases not matched to a gene: 4. Germline assignment: CDR1 SGDLS and CDR2 YYNGEE. The CDR3 runs 16 residues. As DNA, the CDR3 is TGTGCCAGCAGCACCCGGACTAGCGGGAGGGACAATGAGCAGTTCTTC. Translating gives CASSTRTSGRDNEQFF.

This clonotype was recorded many times. The CDR3 DNA sequence: TGTGCCTGGAGTGTAAGGGTAAATCAGCCCCAGCATTTT. As protein: CAWSVRVNQPQHF. The rearrangement links TRBV30 to TRBJ1-5; no clear D gene. The germline V gene encodes CDR1 GTSNPN and CDR2 SVGIG (reference sequence). The CDR3 totals 13 residues. V gave up 0 bases and J gave up 4 bases, with 7 bases separating them. Supplemented by reference TRBV30 and TRBJ1-5, the full variable domain reads SQTIHQWPATLVQPVGSPLSLECTVEGTSNPNLYWYRQAAGRGLQLLFYSVGIGQISSEVPQNLSASRPQDRQFILSSKKLLLSDSGFYLCAWSVRVNQPQHFGDGTRLSIL.

V usage is TRBV10-3 and J usage is TRBJ2-7; 12 bases match TRBD2. Germline lookup yields CDR1 ENHRY and CDR2 SYGVKD. This CDR3 comprises 17 residues. V trimming: 0 bases; J trimming: 7 bases; junction bases outside the gene matches: 10. Here the CDR3 DNA reads TGTGCCATCAGTGAGTCCTCACTAGCGGGAGGAGAAGGTGAGCAGTACTTC. This gives the protein CAISESSLAGGEGEQYF.

This clonotype was detected ten times or more. The chain recombines TRBV27 with TRBJ2-3, with 11 nucleotides matching TRBD2. The J segment lost 6 bases and the V segment lost 6 bases, leaving 8 bases of the junction unmatched. Germline V gene data show CDR1 as MNHEY and CDR2 as SMNVEV (reference sequence). The CDR3 contains 15 residues. The CDR3 DNA reads TGTGCCAGCAGCCAGACTAGCGGGAAGGGGGATACGCAGTATTTT. Protein product: CASSQTSGKGDTQYF.

This clonotype came up many times. The chain links TRBV10-3 to TRBJ1-2, with D tentatively TRBD1 (6 bases). Germline CDR1 and CDR2: ENHRY and SYGVKD. The CDR3 spans 17 residues. V was clipped by 2 bases and J by 0 bases, with 16 bases between them. CDR3 sequence: CAISEIGGGRTNYGYTF. The DNA of the CDR3 is TGTGCCATCAGTGAGATCGGGGGGGGCAGGACTAACTATGGCTACACCTTC.

The V call is TRBV12-5, the J call TRBJ2-1; 8 nucleotides match TRBD2. V was clipped by 5 bases and J by 3 bases; unmatched bases: 12. The CDR3 is made up of 17 amino acids. Per the germline V gene, CDR1 is LGHNT and CDR2 is FRNRAP. The CDR3 DNA reads TGTGCTAGTGGTCTACCCCGGGGTAGCGGGATCTACAATGAGCAGTTCTTC. Protein sequence: CASGLPRGSGIYNEQFF.

This clonotype was counted a few times. One end of the junction fails to match germline, which may point to a read error. The chain uses TRBV7-7 and TRBJ2-5; 7 bases agree with TRBD1. Germline V gene lookup returns CDR1 SSHAT and CDR2 FNYEAQ (reference sequence). The CDR3 sequence is 16 residues long. The CDR3 spells CASSLVGDREQETQYF. In nucleotides, the CDR3 is TGTGCTAGCAGCTTAGTTGGGGACAGAGAACAAGAGACCCAGTACTTC.

The gene calls are TRBV7-3 and TRBJ2-2; the D gene is possibly TRBD1 (5 bases). There are 15 residues in the CDR3. V gave up 1 base and J gave up 5 bases, with 11 bases separating them. CDR1 and CDR2 (germline): SGHTA, FQGTGA. The CDR3 protein is CASSLNPGKTGELFF. In DNA form, the CDR3 reads TGTGCCAGCAGCTTAAATCCAGGGAAGACCGGGGAGCTGTTTTTT.

V gene TRBV14 combines with J gene TRBJ2-1; no firm D call. CDR3 length: 16 residues. In germline, CDR1 is SGHDN, CDR2 FVKESK. Trimming pared 2 bases from V and 1 base from J, leaving 12 bases between. CDR3 in amino acids: CASSQLWLSSYNEQFF. In DNA form, the CDR3 reads TGTGCCAGCAGCCAATTATGGCTGTCATCCTACAATGAGCAGTTCTTC.

V usage is TRBV12-3 or TRBV12-4 and J usage is TRBJ1-2, with 7 bases lining up with TRBD1. The CDR3 length is 17 residues. The ends lost 5 bases at V and 4 bases at J; junction bases unmatched: 16. CDR3 sequence: CASSTGTVLPGSYGYTF. As DNA, the CDR3 is TGTGCCAGCAGTACAGGGACAGTCCTACCCGGAAGCTATGGCTACACCTTC.

This clonotype was detected only a few times. The V gene is TRBV30, the J gene TRBJ2-1; 9 bases line up with TRBD2. V trimming: 3 bases; J trimming: 8 bases; junction bases outside the gene matches: 20. The CDR3 length is 18 residues. CDR1 is GTSNPN, CDR2 SVGIG, per germline (reference sequence). CDR3 loop: CAWSAWGSVAGVGDEQFF. As DNA, the CDR3 is TGTGCCTGGAGCGCCTGGGGGTCGGTAGCGGGAGTCGGAGATGAGCAGTTCTTC.

This clonotype has at least ten counts. CDR3 in amino acids: CASSASGTSANGQYV. In nucleotides, the CDR3 is TGTGCCAGCAGTGCATCCGGGACTAGCGCTAACGGGCAGTACGTC. The chain couples TRBV6-1 to TRBJ2-7, with 10 bases matching TRBD2. The CDR3 consists of 15 residues. CDR1 is MNHNS, CDR2 SASEGT, per germline. Losses at the gene ends were 4 bases for V and 9 bases for J; bases not matched to a gene: 12.

This clonotype was seen many times. The genes are TRBV3-1 and TRBJ1-2, with D possibly being TRBD1 (6 bases). CDR1 is LGHDT, CDR2 YNNKEL, per germline (reference sequence). Trimming pared 0 bases from V and 8 bases from J, leaving 13 bases between. CDR3 length: 14 amino acids. CDR3 amino acids: CASSQEATGWGYTF. In DNA form, the CDR3 reads TGTGCCAGCAGCCAAGAAGCAACAGGGTGGGGCTACACCTTC.